Below are 29 T cell receptor beta chains sequenced from a single sample in a study of brain T cells in children with intractable seizures. Profiling relied on immunoSEQ multiplex PCR, and the TCRdb table lists in-frame clones only, not all of them. Of around 20,000 clones in the sample, 85% to 95% were seen once. This specimen consisted of peripheral blood, obtained at surgery. The source of these receptors is a boy younger than 18 with focal cortical dysplasia and intractable seizures.

The chain is built from TRBV18 and TRBJ1-5; 7 bases are a match to TRBD1. The trim removed 3 bases at V and 0 bases at J, leaving 8 bases unmatched. CDR1 and CDR2 (germline): KGHSH, LQKENI. CDR3 length: 17 residues. The CDR3 loop reads CASSPQRGTVSNQPQHF. CDR3 sequence (DNA): TGTGCCAGCTCACCCCAAAGGGGGACAGTTAGCAATCAGCCCCAGCATTTT.

The chain uses TRBV5-1 and TRBJ2-4, with D maybe TRBD2 (7 bases). V was trimmed by 1 base and J by 5 bases, leaving 13 bases between them. In germline, CDR1 is SGHRS, CDR2 YFSETQ. The CDR3 sequence is 15 residues long. The CDR3 bases are TGCGCCAGCAGCTTGCTCCGGGGGGCCGAAAACATTCAGTACTTC. It translates to CASSLLRGAENIQYF.

The chain combines TRBV12-3 or TRBV12-4 with TRBJ2-3; D unclear. With 5 bases removed from V and 1 base from J, the gap between germline ends came to 7 bases. The CDR3 runs to 13 residues. CDR3 region: CASSQDRTDTQYF. The CDR3 nucleotides are TGTGCCAGCAGTCAAGACCGCACAGATACGCAGTATTTT.

CDR3 DNA: TGTGCCAGCAGCCCAGAGGGTAATTCACCCCTCCACTTT. Amino acid sequence: CASSPEGNSPLHF. The V gene is TRBV9, the J gene TRBJ1-6, with unresolved D. V lost 4 bases and J 6 bases, leaving 8 bases between the germline ends. This CDR3 has 13 amino acids. CDR1 and CDR2 from the germline V gene are SGDLS and YYNGEE.

DNA for the CDR3: TGCGCCAGCAGCCGGACAGGGGGCACCGGGGAGCTGTTTTTT. Its protein is CASSRTGGTGELFF. This chain connects TRBV4-1 to TRBJ2-2; TRBD1 aligns across 10 bases. V gave up 4 bases and J gave up 4 bases; unmatched junction bases: 0. Germline CDR1 MGHRA, CDR2 YSYEKL. This CDR3 comprises 14 residues.

This sequence joins TRBV9 and TRBJ2-3; no definite D call. This CDR3 is 12 amino acids long. Looked up from germline, CDR1 is SGDLS and CDR2 is YYNGEE. V gave up 4 bases and J gave up 3 bases, with 6 bases separating them. CDR3 residues: CASSPFTDTQYF. For the CDR3, the DNA is TGTGCCAGCAGCCCATTTACAGATACGCAGTATTTT.

The rearrangement uses TRBV29-1 and TRBJ2-3; D is uncertain. Germline V CDR1 and CDR2: SQVTM, ANQGSEA. Trimming removed 6 bases at V and 7 bases at J, with 14 bases between. The CDR3 contains 12 residues. The CDR3 DNA reads as TGCAGCGTCACAGATAGCAGATATACGCAGTATTTT. The encoded protein is CSVTDSRYTQYF.

The chain carries TRBV28 and TRBJ1-1; 9 bases match TRBD1. This CDR3 region has 15 residues. The junction had 6 bases not matched to a gene; V was cut back by 2 bases and J by 5 bases. Germline-derived CDR1 and CDR2 are MDHEN and SYDVKM. This CDR3 is CASSLGQGSRTEAFF. The CDR3, as DNA: TGTGCCAGCAGTTTAGGACAGGGGTCCCGTACTGAAGCTTTCTTT. Together with reference TRBV28 and TRBJ1-1, the CDR3 gives the full variable domain: DVKVTQSSRYLVKRTGEKVFLECVQDMDHENMFWYRQDPGLGLRLIYFSYDVKMKEKGDIPEGYSVSREKKERFSLILESASTNQTSMYLCASSLGQGSRTEAFFGQGTRLTVV.

This clone has just one count. CDR3 amino acids: CASSVVPNTEAFF. The CDR3 DNA follows: TGTGCCAGCAGCGTTGTCCCAAACACTGAAGCTTTCTTT. This chain joins TRBV5-4 and TRBJ1-1; no clear D gene. The CDR3 consists of 13 residues. V was clipped by 4 bases and J by 2 bases, with 9 bases between them. CDR1 and CDR2 from the germline V gene are SGHNT and YYREEE (reference sequence). The full variable domain, in which reference TRBV5-4 and TRBJ1-1 provide the parts outside the CDR3, is ETGVTQSPTHLIKTRGQQVTLRCSSQSGHNTVSWYQQALGQGPQFIFQYYREEENGRGNFPPRFSGLQFPNYSSELNVNALELDDSALYLCASSVVPNTEAFFGQGTRLTVV.

This chain links TRBV5-6 with TRBJ1-3; 8 bases fit TRBD1. The CDR3 has 16 residues. V dropped 3 bases and J dropped 4; count of bases not matched to a gene: 9. The germline V gene has CDR1 SGHDT and CDR2 YYEEEE. Written as DNA, the CDR3 is TGTGCCAGCAGCTGGCCGGGACAGGTATTAGGAAACACCATATATTTT. As protein: CASSWPGQVLGNTIYF.

The chain recombines TRBV9 with TRBJ1-1; D gene ambiguous. Deletions cut 4 bases from V and 1 base from J, with 11 bases between. This CDR3 spans 14 amino acids. Germline V gene sequence: CDR1 SGDLS, CDR2 YYNGEE. The CDR3 loop reads CASSSWTENTEAFF. The CDR3 nucleotides are TGTGCCAGCAGCTCCTGGACTGAGAACACTGAAGCTTTCTTT.

The chain couples TRBV7-9 to TRBJ2-1; D uncertain. Trimming took off 5 bases at V and 8 bases at J, with 10 bases between the two ends. Germline loops: CDR1 SEHNR, CDR2 FQNEAQ (reference sequence). The CDR3 extends over 12 amino acids. The CDR3 loop reads CASSPPRDEQFF. For the CDR3, the DNA is TGTGCCAGCAGCCCACCCCGCGATGAGCAGTTCTTC.

The chain is built from TRBV4-1 and TRBJ2-7; perhaps TRBD1 as D (6 bases). The CDR3 is made up of 15 amino acids. Trimming cost V 4 bases and J 5 bases, with 18 bases left between them. The V gene's germline CDR1 is MGHRA and CDR2 YSYEKL. The CDR3 sequence: CASSPSDRSQDEQYF. In DNA, the CDR3 is TGCGCCAGCAGCCCGTCCGACAGGAGCCAAGACGAGCAGTACTTC.

This chain links TRBV4-1 with TRBJ2-3, with D unresolved. CDR1 is MGHRA and CDR2 is YSYEKL in the germline V gene. V was trimmed by 0 bases and J by 1 base, leaving 5 bases between them. The CDR3 sequence is 14 residues long. The CDR3 protein is CASSQERRTDTQYF. The CDR3 coding sequence is TGCGCCAGCAGCCAAGAAAGGCGCACAGATACGCAGTATTTT.

This clone was picked up a small number of times. The CDR3 here is CASSISGGFDTQYF. The CDR3 nucleotides are TGTGCCAGTAGTATATCCGGGGGGTTCGATACGCAGTATTTT. J is TRBJ2-3 and V is TRBV19; 7 nucleotides match TRBD2. The germline V gene has CDR1 LNHDA and CDR2 SQIVND (reference sequence). The CDR3 spans 14 residues. The V and J ends lost 2 bases and 6 bases, in that order; junction bases with no gene match: 5.

This chain connects TRBV5-1 to TRBJ1-5; D gene uncertain. Germline assignment: CDR1 SGHRS and CDR2 YFSETQ. V dropped 0 bases and J dropped 4 bases, with 5 bases sitting between them. This CDR3 is built from 13 residues. CDR3 bases: TGCGCCAGCAGCTTGGACAGAAATCAGCCCCAGCATTTT. Translated: CASSLDRNQPQHF.

The chain recombines TRBV19 with TRBJ2-5; unclear D gene. CDR3 size: 15 residues. CDR1 is LNHDA and CDR2 is SQIVND in the germline V gene (reference sequence). Trimming stripped 6 bases from V and 3 bases from J, with 17 bases between. The DNA for the CDR3 is TGTGCCAGTAGCGCTCAAAGGTTAGGAAAAGAGACCCAGTACTTC. Protein product: CASSAQRLGKETQYF.

The V gene is TRBV11-1, the J gene TRBJ2-6; D is possibly TRBD2 (6 bases). Germline values: CDR1 SGHAT, CDR2 FQDESV (reference sequence). V was cut by 2 bases and J by 2 bases, with 10 bases left in between. The CDR3 is 16 amino acids. CDR3 in DNA: TGTGCCAGCAGCTTACAGGGACTCCCTGGGGCCAACGTCCTGACTTTC. Translation gives CASSLQGLPGANVLTF.

The V and J genes are TRBV9 and TRBJ2-7; TRBD1 agrees at 7 bases. Germline CDR1 and CDR2: SGDLS and YYNGEE. V dropped 3 bases and J dropped 0; count of bases not matched to a gene: 6. This CDR3 comprises 15 residues. DNA for the CDR3: TGTGCCAGCAGCGGGCGGACAGGTAGCTCCTACGAGCAGTACTTC. It encodes CASSGRTGSSYEQYF.

The chain is built from TRBV5-1 and TRBJ2-1; the match to TRBD2 covers 9 bases. Unmatched junction bases numbered 1, after V lost 1 base and J lost 2 bases. This CDR3 contains 15 residues. Germline V lookup: CDR1 SGHRS, CDR2 YFSETQ. CDR3 bases: TGCGCCAGCAGCTTGCCTAGCGGGACCTACAATGAGCAGTTCTTC. Translating it yields CASSLPSGTYNEQFF.

The chain carries TRBV19 and TRBJ1-3; 10 bases fit TRBD1. Germline CDR1 reads LNHDA; CDR2 reads SQIVND (reference sequence). V shed 7 bases and J 2 bases; nucleotides not matched to a gene: 2. The length of the CDR3 is 14 residues. CDR3 sequence reads: CASTDRGPGNTIYF. The CDR3 DNA sequence: TGTGCCAGTACCGACAGGGGGCCTGGAAACACCATATATTTT.

This chain joins TRBV5-1 and TRBJ2-1; TRBD1 matches at 8 bases. Trimming at V came to 2 bases and at J to 7 bases, leaving 8 bases not matched to a gene. Germline V gene sequence: CDR1 SGHRS, CDR2 YFSETQ. This CDR3 contains 15 residues. The CDR3 DNA reads TGCGCCAGCAGCTTCGGACAGGGAAAACGGAATGAGCAGTTCTTC. Its protein is CASSFGQGKRNEQFF.

The chain joins TRBV6-1 to TRBJ2-3; TRBD2 might be the D (5 bases). CDR1 is MNHNS, CDR2 SASEGT, per germline. V dropped 0 bases and J dropped 1 base, with 5 bases sitting between them. This CDR3 has 14 residues. DNA of the CDR3: TGTGCCAGCAGTGAAGCTAGCGGCACAGATACGCAGTATTTT. Its translation: CASSEASGTDTQYF.

This chain links TRBV18 with TRBJ2-5; D possibly corresponds to TRBD1 (6 bases). Between the trimmed V and J ends, which lost 6 bases and 6 bases, there was a span of 17 bases. This CDR3 is 14 amino acids long. Germline V gene data show CDR1 as KGHSH and CDR2 as LQKENI. The CDR3 is CASSQPGDTQTQYF. DNA of the CDR3: TGTGCCAGCTCCCAACCAGGGGACACTCAGACCCAGTACTTC. The complete variable domain, with remaining parts taken from reference TRBV18 and TRBJ2-5, reads NAGVMQNPRHLVRRRGQEARLRCSPMKGHSHVYWYRQLPEEGLKFMVYLQKENIIDESGMPKERFSAEFPKEGPSILRIQQVVRGDSAAYFCASSQPGDTQTQYFGPGTRLLVL.

The chain recombines TRBV7-9 with TRBJ2-5; D gene uncertain. CDR1 SEHNR and CDR2 FQNEAQ come from the germline V gene (reference sequence). This CDR3 is 11 amino acids long. V lost 5 bases and J lost 3, with 4 bases in between. The chain's CDR3 is CASSRKETQYF. Written as DNA, the CDR3 is TGTGCCAGCAGCCGTAAAGAGACCCAGTACTTC.

The chain links TRBV27 to TRBJ1-6, with TRBD1 matching 11 bases. Looked up from germline, CDR1 is MNHEY and CDR2 is SMNVEV (reference sequence). The junction had 4 bases not matched to a gene; V was cut back by 7 bases and J by 8 bases. The CDR3 loop spans 14 amino acids. CDR3 protein: CASNVGQGDSPLHF. The CDR3 nucleotides read TGTGCCAGCAACGTGGGACAGGGGGATTCACCCCTCCACTTT.

This sequence joins TRBV4-1 and TRBJ2-1; 12 bases are shared with TRBD1. After removal of 4 bases from V and 8 bases from J, the junction contained 6 bases not matched to a gene. The CDR3 is made up of 15 amino acids. CDR1 and CDR2 (germline): MGHRA, YSYEKL. The CDR3 loop is CASSPPGQGAHEQFF. CDR3 DNA: TGCGCCAGCAGCCCCCCGGGACAGGGGGCCCATGAGCAGTTCTTC.

The rearrangement uses TRBV4-1 and TRBJ2-3; D tentatively fits TRBD1 or TRBD2 (5 bases each). The germline gives CDR1 MGHRA, CDR2 YSYEKL. Deletions cut 1 base from V and 1 base from J, with 15 bases between. This CDR3 has 17 residues. The CDR3 DNA sequence: TGCGCCAGCAGCCAAGTCCCCGGACGGGGCGGCACAGATACGCAGTATTTT. This gives the protein CASSQVPGRGGTDTQYF.

This chain links TRBV5-4 with TRBJ1-3; 7 bases are a match to TRBD1. CDR1 and CDR2 from the germline V gene are SGHNT and YYREEE (reference sequence). V shed 0 bases and J 3 bases; nucleotides not matched to a gene: 3. The CDR3 loop spans 15 amino acids. This CDR3 is CASSLGQGGGNTIYF. As DNA, the CDR3 is TGTGCCAGCAGCTTGGGACAGGGCGGTGGAAACACCATATATTTT.